A selection of T cell receptor beta chains follows, all from one sample in a study of Ad26.COV2.S vaccination and SARS-CoV-2 variants. Clones were sequenced by immunoSEQ multiplex PCR, and TCRdb holds only the in-frame ones, with some missing. The sample has 300,000 to 350,000 clones, around 84% seen once. Material: peripheral blood, obtained in a trial of Ad26.COV2.S vaccine versus placebo. Source of these receptors: a person aged 18-60 years who received the Ad26.COV2.S COVID-19 vaccine or a placebo. Each CDR3 is given with its conserved first and last residue. The order of the fields is V gene, clone size, J gene, D gene, CDR3 DNA, CDR3 protein. A D gene is named only where the DNA matches it firmly. Clone size is given for some rows only: seen once, a few or many times, or a class if the clone is expanded.

TRBV29-1	.	TRBJ1-4	.	TGCAGCGTTGAACTGGGGGAAGGGACTAATGAAAAACTGTTTTTT	CSVELGEGTNEKLFF
TRBV7-9	.	TRBJ1-1	.	TGTGCCAGTGTCCTTCAGGTGAACACTGAAGCTTTCTTT	CASVLQVNTEAFF
TRBV10-1	.	TRBJ2-7	.	TGCGCCCGATCTGGACAGTGGTCCATCTACGAGCAGTACTTC	CARSGQWSIYEQYF
TRBV6-1	.	TRBJ1-3	.	TGTGCCATCGTGAGCTCTGGAAACACCATATATTTT	CAIVSSGNTIYF
TRBV7-9	few	TRBJ2-4	TRBD2	TGTGCCAGCAGCCCAGGACTTAGCGGGGGACTAAGCATTCAGTACTTC	CASSPGLSGGLSIQYF
TRBV11-2	.	TRBJ2-7	.	TGTGCCAGCAGCTTCCTCCCAAATTACGAGCAGTACTTC	CASSFLPNYEQYF
TRBV5-5	.	TRBJ1-5	.	TGTGCCAGCAGCTTAGGACGGAATAGCAATCAGCCCCAGCATTTT	CASSLGRNSNQPQHF
TRBV6-1	.	TRBJ1-5	.	TGTGCCAGCAGTGAAGCGCTTCGGGGGAATCAGCCCCAGCATTTT	CASSEALRGNQPQHF
TRBV5-1	.	TRBJ1-4	TRBD1	TGCGCCAGCAGCTTTGGACAGGGGAGTGAAAAACTGTTTTTT	CASSFGQGSEKLFF
TRBV7-2	.	TRBJ2-1	.	TGTGCCAGCAGCTTTTCCCCACTCTACAATGAGCAGTTCTTC	CASSFSPLYNEQFF
TRBV5-1	.	TRBJ1-4	.	TGCGCCAGCAGCACCTCGACGGACCCTAATGAAAAACTGTTTTTT	CASSTSTDPNEKLFF
TRBV7-2	.	TRBJ1-5	.	TGTGCCAGCAGCTTATCCTCATGGGGGGGCACAAATCAGCCCCAGCATTTT	CASSLSSWGGTNQPQHF
TRBV9	.	TRBJ2-2	.	TGTGCCAGCAGCGTAGCTGGGACACGTCAAGGCGCCGGGGAGCTGTTTTTT	CASSVAGTRQGAGELFF
TRBV2	.	TRBJ2-7	.	TGTGCCAGCAGTGAAGCGCTTACCCAGTACGAGCAGTACTTC	CASSEALTQYEQYF
TRBV30	.	TRBJ1-1	.	TGTGCCTGGACCCGGGACCGGCCAAAAGCTTTCTTT	CAWTRDRPKAFF
TRBV7-2	.	TRBJ2-1	TRBD1	TGTGCCAGCAGGAGGGTTGGACAGGGGTGGGATGAGCAGTTCTTC	CASRRVGQGWDEQFF
TRBV5-1	.	TRBJ2-5	TRBD1	TGCGCCAGCGGGAACACAGGGGTGGAGACCCAGTACTTC	CASGNTGVETQYF
TRBV15	.	TRBJ1-4	TRBD1	TGTGCCACCAGCTCAGACAGGGCAGCTAATGAAAAACTGTTTTTT	CATSSDRAANEKLFF
TRBV30	.	TRBJ2-3	TRBD2	TGTGCCTGGAATCCCCCTCCTAGCGGGGTATCAGATACGCAGTATTTT	CAWNPPPSGVSDTQYF
TRBV19	.	TRBJ1-6	TRBD1	TGTGCCAGTAGTACACGGGACAGGGGAAATTCACCCCTCCACTTT	CASSTRDRGNSPLHF
TRBV5-5	.	TRBJ1-1	.	TGTGCCAGCAGCCTGGGAGATAACACTGAAGCTTTCTTT	CASSLGDNTEAFF
TRBV4-3	.	TRBJ1-1	.	TGCGCCAGCAGCCCCGGGTTGGGAATCCACCTAAACACTGAAGCTTTCTTT	CASSPGLGIHLNTEAFF
TRBV5-1	.	TRBJ2-3	TRBD2	TGCGCCAGCAGCTTGGGCACTAGCGGGGCCGCAGATACGCAGTATTTT	CASSLGTSGAADTQYF
TRBV3-1/TRBV3-2	.	TRBJ1-3	.	TGTGCCAGCAGCCGCGCGGGAAACACCATATATTTT	CASSRAGNTIYF
TRBV7-2	.	TRBJ1-2	.	TGTGCCAGCCATGACATTCTTAACTATGGCTACACCTTC	CASHDILNYGYTF
TRBV19	.	TRBJ2-1	.	TGTGCCAGTACCGGACGGGGGCCCCCCTACAATGAGCAGTTCTTC	CASTGRGPPYNEQFF
TRBV7-9	.	TRBJ2-7	TRBD1	TGTGCCAGCAGCCCAGGGGGCAAGCAGTACTTC	CASSPGGKQYF
TRBV6-5	.	TRBJ2-4	.	TGTGCCAGCACTCCCCCCGGGGTTGCCAAAAACATTCAGTACTTC	CASTPPGVAKNIQYF
TRBV27	.	TRBJ1-2	.	TGTGCCAGCAGTTCGATTCGGACTAATTGTAGCTATGGCTACACCTTC	CASSSIRTNCSYGYTF
TRBV7-9	.	TRBJ1-6	.	TGTGCCAGCAGCTTAGCCCCCGGGGCTGGTTCACCCCTCCACTTT	CASSLAPGAGSPLHF
TRBV5-1	.	TRBJ2-7	.	TGCGCCAGCAGTACCGGTCGGTGGCAGGGGATCTACGAGCAGTACTTC	CASSTGRWQGIYEQYF
TRBV6-4	.	TRBJ1-1	.	TGTGCCAGCAGTGAGGGACCGCACCTTGAAGCTTTCTTT	CASSEGPHLEAFF
TRBV9	.	TRBJ1-5	.	TGTGCCAGCAGCCCCCTGGGACTTAGCAATCAGCCCCAGCATTTT	CASSPLGLSNQPQHF
TRBV4-3	.	TRBJ2-1	.	TGCGCCAGCAGCCAAGATAGGGCCTGGGGTGAGCAGTTCTTC	CASSQDRAWGEQFF
TRBV7-6	.	TRBJ2-2	.	TGTGCCAGCAGCTTAGAGGAGAACACCGGGGAGCTGTTTTTT	CASSLEENTGELFF
TRBV7-9	.	TRBJ1-2	TRBD1	TGTGCCAGCAGCATCCAGGGACAGAACTATGGCTACACCTTC	CASSIQGQNYGYTF
TRBV4-1	.	TRBJ2-1	.	TGCGCCAGCAGCAAGCCGGGTGCCCGAGAGCAGTTCTTC	CASSKPGAREQFF
TRBV7-2	.	TRBJ2-2	.	TGTGCCAGCAGCTTAGCTGAGAGGCGCCGGGAGCTGTTTTTT	CASSLAERRRELFF
TRBV10-1	.	TRBJ2-1	.	TGCGCCAGCAGTGACGGGGGGCCATTCAATGAGCAGTTCTTC	CASSDGGPFNEQFF
TRBV3-1/TRBV3-2	.	TRBJ2-2	TRBD2	TGTGCCAGCAGCCCCCCGGGGCGGGGGGTTACCGGGGAGCTGTTTTTT	CASSPPGRGVTGELFF
TRBV10-3	.	TRBJ2-3	TRBD1	TGTGCCATCGGGAGGGACAGGGGCCCAGATACGCAGTATTTT	CAIGRDRGPDTQYF
TRBV2	.	TRBJ2-3	TRBD2	TGTGCCAGCAGAGCTACTAGCGGGGGGGCGTACACAGATACGCAGTATTTT	CASRATSGGAYTDTQYF
TRBV2	.	TRBJ2-7	.	TGTGCCAGCAAGCTAGACGGCTACGAGCAGTACTTC	CASKLDGYEQYF
TRBV7-2	once	TRBJ1-2	.	TGTGCCAGCACCGGCGCGGGAATCGGCTACACCTTC	CASTGAGIGYTF
TRBV7-9	.	TRBJ1-1	.	TGTGCCAGCAGCTTAGGAACGGACTCCACTGAAGCTTTCTTT	CASSLGTDSTEAFF
TRBV5-1	.	TRBJ2-1	.	TGCGCCAGCAGCTTGGAACGGGGTTCTCTCAATGAGCAGTTCTTC	CASSLERGSLNEQFF
TRBV20-1	.	TRBJ1-1	.	TGCAGGGCCCGGGGCACTGAAGCTTTCTTT	CRARGTEAFF
TRBV7-9	.	TRBJ1-1	.	TGTGCCAGCAGCTTAGCGAGTAGCAACACTGAAGCTTTCTTT	CASSLASSNTEAFF
TRBV6-1	.	TRBJ2-1	.	TGTGCCAGCAGTGATTCCGGGACACCGGTCCAGTTCTTC	CASSDSGTPVQFF
TRBV10-3	.	TRBJ1-1	.	TGTGCCATCAGGAGCGGAGTCAACACTGAAGCTTTCTTT	CAIRSGVNTEAFF